This TCR beta chain was documented in a study of vaccination and CD4 T cells after COVID-19. Findings and caveats of the study: Within the convalescent patients, a median about 90% of the SARS-CoV-2-reactive clones were ones that appeared only post-vaccination.

Sequenced with the Oncomine TCR Beta short-read assay was DNA taken from cultured CD4+ T cells. A single record per CDR3 protein comes from TCRdb applying MiXCR to the PCR reads. The repertoire includes about 19,000 distinct CDR3 sequences, roughly 55% of them detected once, and 9% to 10% sits in the top ten. Treatment noted: roughly ten-day PBMC culture with coronavirus spike peptide pools or control peptides (ViraFEST assay). Expanded clonotypes were found by TCR sequencing after peptide-pool stimulation (ViraFEST). Worth noting for this clonotype: What it binds is not known.

The sequence was collected from a human donor who had recovered from COVID-19. Sequenced material: CD4+ T cells from blood, cultured in vitro, taken after SARS-CoV-2 vaccination.

CDR3 sequence: CATSRDQGSGSYEQYF. The CDR3 DNA reads TGTGCCACCAGCAGAGATCAAGGTAGCGGCTCCTACGAGCAGTACTTC. The chain recombines TRBV15 with TRBJ2-7, with D maybe TRBD2 (6 bases). Trimming took 0 bases from V and 0 from J, leaving 12 bases between them. The CDR3 length is 16 residues. The V gene's germline CDR1 is LNHNV and CDR2 YYDKDF (reference sequence).